This passage covers 19 T cell receptor beta chains from one sample sequenced in a study of cytomegalovirus exposure and HLA in healthy donors. The PCR had 60 Vbeta and 13 Jbeta primers. Profiled with immunoSEQ multiplex PCR; TCRdb holds only in-frame clones, not every one. The data contain some 150,000 clones, approximately 80% of them singletons. The sample taken for sequencing was PBMCs. These TCRs come from a male donor in good health and CMV-seronegative.

As to this clone: Germline is not matched at one junction end, which may reflect a read error. The rearrangement links TRBV7-7 to TRBJ2-1; 7 nucleotides match TRBD1. CDR3 length: 13 residues. Germline V gives CDR1 SSHAT, CDR2 FNYEAQ (reference sequence). For the CDR3, the DNA is TGTGCTAGCAGCTTAGGGACAGACAATGAGCAGTTCTTC. It translates to CASSLGTDNEQFF.

The chain couples TRBV5-4 to TRBJ1-4, with D possibly being TRBD1 (5 bases). Germline CDR1 SGHNT, CDR2 YYREEE (reference sequence). V lost 0 bases and J lost 4, with 13 bases in between. The CDR3 loop spans 16 amino acids. CDR3 sequence reads: CASSLGGLQVNEKLFF. The CDR3 DNA sequence: TGTGCCAGCAGCTTGGGTGGATTACAGGTTAATGAAAAACTGTTTTTT. Full variable domain (outside the CDR3, taken from reference TRBV5-4 and TRBJ1-4): ETGVTQSPTHLIKTRGQQVTLRCSSQSGHNTVSWYQQALGQGPQFIFQYYREEENGRGNFPPRFSGLQFPNYSSELNVNALELDDSALYLCASSLGGLQVNEKLFFGSGTQLSVL.

This chain joins TRBV13 and TRBJ2-7; D is undetermined. V lost 5 bases to trimming and J lost 6 bases, with 11 bases between them. The CDR3 is 12 residues long. In germline, CDR1 is PRHDT, CDR2 FYEKMQ (reference sequence). The CDR3 spells CASSRWPTEQYF. DNA of the CDR3: TGTGCCAGCAGCCGATGGCCCACCGAGCAGTACTTC.

The CDR3 sequence is CATGDSPLHF. The CDR3 coding sequence is TGTGCGACGGGGGATTCACCCCTCCACTTT. This sequence joins TRBV6-1 and TRBJ1-6; D may be TRBD1 (5 bases). There are 10 residues in the CDR3. The V gene's germline CDR1 is MNHNS and CDR2 SASEGT.

The chain has TRBV11-2 and TRBJ2-3, with a weak D call TRBD2 (7 bases). Germline CDR1 and CDR2: SGHAT and FQNNGV. Trimming took 5 bases from V and 0 from J, leaving 18 bases between them. This CDR3 is 17 amino acids long. CDR3 DNA: TGTGCCAGCAGCCGGATTAACTGGGGGGGCAGCACAGATACGCAGTATTTT. Its protein is CASSRINWGGSTDTQYF.

The rearrangement uses TRBV7-2 and TRBJ2-3; D may be TRBD2 (6 bases). Deletions cut 4 bases from V and 9 bases from J, with 11 bases between. This CDR3 spans 12 amino acids. In germline, CDR1 is SGHTA, CDR2 FQGNSA. CDR3 bases: TGTGCCAGCAGCTCGGGAGTCGGGACGCAGTATTTT. Protein product: CASSSGVGTQYF.

This clone has just a few counts. This chain links TRBV27 with TRBJ2-1, with TRBD1 matching over 8 bases. J lost 6 bases, V lost 9 bases, and 7 bases had no gene match. The CDR3 spans 13 residues. The germline V gene encodes CDR1 MNHEY and CDR2 SMNVEV (reference sequence). CDR3 protein: CASGQGEFNEQFF. CDR3 in DNA: TGTGCCAGTGGACAGGGAGAGTTCAATGAGCAGTTCTTC.

This clone was recorded once. The J gene is TRBJ1-1, the V gene TRBV9, with D possibly being TRBD1 (6 bases). CDR3 size: 14 residues. Trimming shortened V by 3 bases and J by 7 bases, and 16 bases separated the two germline ends. Germline CDR1 SGDLS, CDR2 YYNGEE. DNA of the CDR3: TGTGCCAGCAGCGCCCAGACAGGAAGCCGTGAAGCTTTCTTT. Its translation is CASSAQTGSREAFF.

The chain has TRBV28 and TRBJ2-1, with D possibly matching TRBD2 (6 bases). V was pared by 7 bases and J by 9 bases, with 19 bases between. CDR3 length: 14 amino acids. Germline V gene data show CDR1 as MDHEN and CDR2 as SYDVKM. The CDR3 spells CASTGGTRDGEQFF. The DNA for the CDR3 is TGTGCCAGCACGGGCGGGACCCGGGACGGTGAGCAGTTCTTC.

The rearrangement links TRBV6-5 to TRBJ1-6; no clear D. This CDR3 comprises 15 residues. Trimming pared 2 bases from V and 2 bases from J, leaving 7 bases between. Per germline, CDR1 MNHEY and CDR2 SVGAGI. CDR3 loop: CASSYEGTYNSPLHF. For the CDR3, the DNA is TGTGCCAGCAGTTACGAGGGTACCTATAATTCACCCCTCCACTTT.

This chain uses TRBV10-2 with TRBJ2-7; D is possibly TRBD1 (6 bases). V was pared by 6 bases and J by 5 bases, with 8 bases between. CDR1 is WSHSY and CDR2 is SAAADI in the germline V gene. This CDR3 comprises 11 residues. DNA for the CDR3: TGCGCCAGCAGGGGACACGACGAGCAGTACTTC. Residues: CASRGHDEQYF.

This clone appeared a single time. This chain uses TRBV5-1 with TRBJ1-2; TRBD1 matches 8 bases. The CDR3 covers 17 residues. After removal of 4 bases from V and 1 base from J, the junction contained 12 bases not matched to a gene. Germline V CDR1 and CDR2: SGHRS, YFSETQ. The CDR3 is CASSATPGTGLNYGYTF. CDR3 coding DNA: TGCGCCAGCAGCGCGACTCCCGGGACAGGCCTTAACTATGGCTACACCTTC.

This clone occurred once. The V call is TRBV7-2, the J call TRBJ1-6; D not certain. Germline lookup yields CDR1 SGHTA and CDR2 FQGNSA. The ends were cut back, 1 base at V and 9 bases at J, with 13 bases in the middle. The CDR3 is 15 residues long. The CDR3, as DNA: TGTGCCAGCAGCTTAGTCGGTACTGGTGGTTCACCCCTCCACTTT. As protein: CASSLVGTGGSPLHF.

The J gene is TRBJ1-2, the V gene TRBV7-9; the match to TRBD1 covers 9 bases. Trimming removed 5 bases from V and 6 bases from J; junction bases left unmatched: 4. Germline V lookup: CDR1 SEHNR, CDR2 FQNEAQ (reference sequence). CDR3 length: 13 amino acids. The CDR3 here is CASSLQGADGYTF. CDR3 DNA: TGTGCCAGCAGCCTACAGGGGGCGGATGGCTACACCTTC.

This chain uses TRBV5-1 with TRBJ1-1; no definite D call. In germline, CDR1 is SGHRS, CDR2 YFSETQ. With 3 bases removed from V and 2 bases from J, the gap between germline ends came to 14 bases. The CDR3 consists of 15 residues. The CDR3 DNA reads as TGCGCCAGCAGCTCCCACGTACTAACTAACACTGAAGCTTTCTTT. Translating gives CASSSHVLTNTEAFF.

The chain has TRBV25-1 and TRBJ1-2; tentatively, D is TRBD1 (5 bases). CDR1 is MGHDK and CDR2 is SYGVNS in the germline V gene. V was cut by 1 base and J by 8 bases, with 11 bases left in between. The CDR3 runs to 13 residues. The CDR3, as DNA: TGTGCCAGCAGTGAATCTACCAGGGTCGGCTACACCTTC. Protein product: CASSESTRVGYTF.

The CDR3, as DNA: TGTGCCAGCAGCTTCAGGGACTCCCAGATACCCAATGAGCAGTTCTTC. Translation gives CASSFRDSQIPNEQFF. The chain combines TRBV11-2 with TRBJ2-1; D is possibly TRBD2 (6 bases). The V end was cut by 3 bases, the J end by 6 bases, with 18 bases between. CDR1 and CDR2 (germline): SGHAT, FQNNGV. This CDR3 has 16 amino acids.

This chain uses TRBV5-1 with TRBJ2-5; D remains ambiguous. Germline loops: CDR1 SGHRS, CDR2 YFSETQ. Trimming pared 1 base from V and 1 base from J, leaving 5 bases between. The CDR3 runs to 13 residues. The CDR3 nucleotides are TGCGCCAGCAGCTTGAACATCCAAGAGACCCAGTACTTC. As protein: CASSLNIQETQYF. Looking up the rest from reference TRBV5-1 and TRBJ2-5 gives the full variable domain: KAGVTQTPRYLIKTRGQQVTLSCSPISGHRSVSWYQQTPGQGLQFLFEYFSETQRNKGNFPGRFSGRQFSNSRSEMNVSTLELGDSALYLCASSLNIQETQYFGPGTRLLVL.

The genes are TRBV5-1 and TRBJ2-7, with TRBD1 identical over 12 bases. The V gene end was trimmed by 3 bases and the J gene end by 1 base; junction bases not matched to a gene: 5. CDR1 SGHRS and CDR2 YFSETQ come from the germline V gene. The CDR3 contains 16 residues. This CDR3 is CASSWGGQGASYEQYF. The CDR3 bases are TGCGCCAGCAGCTGGGGGGGACAGGGGGCTTCCTACGAGCAGTACTTC.